This TCR beta chain was profiled in a study of a mutant IDH1 vaccine in newly diagnosed glioma. The CDR3 covers 12 residues. From germline, CDR1 is LNHDA and CDR2 SQIVND (reference sequence). Trimming removed 5 bases from V and 10 bases from J, with 12 bases in between. Using immunoSEQ multiplex PCR, the repertoire was profiled, and TCRdb retains in-frame clones only, with some absent. The sample holds tens of thousands of clones; about 91% are singletons and the top ten take 2.6%. Documented time point: baseline, week 1 (first vaccination visit). Treatment meaning: pre-vaccination baseline after standard-of-care therapy.

This TCR was recovered from a man in his forties or fifties with glioma. This chain links TRBV19 with TRBJ2-1; D is tentatively TRBD1 or TRBD2 (5 bases each). Sample: PBMCs, taken from a glioma patient treated with radiotherapy, temozolomide or both. CDR3 region: CASSPPGPEQFF. The CDR3 DNA sequence: TGTGCCAGTAGTCCCCCGGGGCCCGAGCAGTTCTTC.